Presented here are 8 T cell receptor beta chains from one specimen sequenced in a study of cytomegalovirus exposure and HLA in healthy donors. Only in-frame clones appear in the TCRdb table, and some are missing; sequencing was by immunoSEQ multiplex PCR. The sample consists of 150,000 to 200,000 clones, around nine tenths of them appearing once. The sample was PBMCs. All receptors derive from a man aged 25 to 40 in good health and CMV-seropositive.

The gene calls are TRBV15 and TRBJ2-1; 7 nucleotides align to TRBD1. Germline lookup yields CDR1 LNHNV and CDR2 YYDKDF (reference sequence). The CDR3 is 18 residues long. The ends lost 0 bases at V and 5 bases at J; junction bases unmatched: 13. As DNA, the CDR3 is TGTGCCACCAGCAGAGATGGAGTCGGACAGGTTCTTCACAATGAGCAGTTCTTC. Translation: CATSRDGVGQVLHNEQFF.

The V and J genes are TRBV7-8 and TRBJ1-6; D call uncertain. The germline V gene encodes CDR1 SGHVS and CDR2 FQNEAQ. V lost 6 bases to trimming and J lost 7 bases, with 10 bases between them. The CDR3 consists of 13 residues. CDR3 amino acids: CASSSGRNSPLHF. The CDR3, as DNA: TGTGCCAGCAGTTCGGGCCGCAATTCACCCCTCCACTTT.

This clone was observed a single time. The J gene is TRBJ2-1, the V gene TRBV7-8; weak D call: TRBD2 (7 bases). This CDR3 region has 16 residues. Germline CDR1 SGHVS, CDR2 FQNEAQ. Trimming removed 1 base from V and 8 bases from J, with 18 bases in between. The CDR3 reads CASSLVARGPHDEQFF. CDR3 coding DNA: TGTGCCAGCAGCTTAGTTGCGCGGGGGCCTCATGATGAGCAGTTCTTC.

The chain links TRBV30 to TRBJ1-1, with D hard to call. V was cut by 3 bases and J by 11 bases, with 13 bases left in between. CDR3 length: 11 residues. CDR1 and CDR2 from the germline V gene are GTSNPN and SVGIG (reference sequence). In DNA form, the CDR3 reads TGTGCCTGGAGCGCCGCCAAGCGCGCTTTCTTT. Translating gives CAWSAAKRAFF.

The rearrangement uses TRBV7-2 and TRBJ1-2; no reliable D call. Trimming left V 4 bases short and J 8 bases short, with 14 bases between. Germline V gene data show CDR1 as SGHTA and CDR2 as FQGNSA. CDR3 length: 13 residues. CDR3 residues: CASSSRRYGGYTF. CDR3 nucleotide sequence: TGTGCCAGCAGCTCGAGACGGTATGGGGGCTACACCTTC. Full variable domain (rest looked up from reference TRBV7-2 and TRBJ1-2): GAGVSQSPSNKVTEKGKDVELRCDPISGHTALYWYRQSLGQGLEFLIYFQGNSAPDKSGLPSDRFSAERTGGSVSTLTIQRTQQEDSAVYLCASSSRRYGGYTFGSGTRLTVV.

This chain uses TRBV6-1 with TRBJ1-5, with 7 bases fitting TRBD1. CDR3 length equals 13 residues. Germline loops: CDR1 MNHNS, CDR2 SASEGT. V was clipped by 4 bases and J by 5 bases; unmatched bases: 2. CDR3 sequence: CASSGGQHQPQHF. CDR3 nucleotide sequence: TGTGCCAGCAGTGGGGGACAGCATCAGCCCCAGCATTTT.

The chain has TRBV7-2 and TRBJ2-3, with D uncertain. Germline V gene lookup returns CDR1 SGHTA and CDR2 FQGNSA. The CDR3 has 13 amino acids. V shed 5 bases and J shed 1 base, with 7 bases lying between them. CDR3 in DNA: TGTGCCAGCAGCCCACCCGGCACAGATACGCAGTATTTT. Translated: CASSPPGTDTQYF.

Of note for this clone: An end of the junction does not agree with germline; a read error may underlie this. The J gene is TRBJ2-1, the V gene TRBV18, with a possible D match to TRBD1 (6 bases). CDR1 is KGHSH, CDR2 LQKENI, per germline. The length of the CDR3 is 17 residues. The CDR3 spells CANSPRAGESSYNEQFF. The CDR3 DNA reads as TGTGCCAACTCACCGCGAGCAGGGGAGAGCTCCTACAATGAGCAGTTCTTC.